This TCR beta chain is from a study of OX40 agonist ivuxolimab in advanced cancers. Points from the study as a whole: By week 6 at 0.1 to 3.0 mg/kg, blood CD4+ and CD8+ T cells had expanded clonally. Certain nonresponders additionally had low normalized T-cell clonal expansion.

Trimming stripped 2 bases from V and 6 bases from J, with 6 bases between. The CDR3 runs 11 residues. From germline, CDR1 is SGHKS and CDR2 YYEKEE (reference sequence). TCRdb keeps only in-frame clones here, not all; method: immunoSEQ multiplex PCR. Here the sample spans about 120,000 clones, around 89% being singletons. Details on this clone: Its target is unknown.

The specimen comprised CD4+ or CD8+ T cells sorted from blood, sampled in a trial of the OX40 agonist ivuxolimab. This sequence joins TRBV5-5 and TRBJ2-7; D may be TRBD1 (6 bases). This receptor was obtained from an adult with an advanced solid tumor such as melanoma, head and neck, liver or kidney cancer. The CDR3 here is CASSFRGEQYF. CDR3 DNA sequence: TGTGCCAGCAGCTTCAGGGGCGAGCAGTACTTC.